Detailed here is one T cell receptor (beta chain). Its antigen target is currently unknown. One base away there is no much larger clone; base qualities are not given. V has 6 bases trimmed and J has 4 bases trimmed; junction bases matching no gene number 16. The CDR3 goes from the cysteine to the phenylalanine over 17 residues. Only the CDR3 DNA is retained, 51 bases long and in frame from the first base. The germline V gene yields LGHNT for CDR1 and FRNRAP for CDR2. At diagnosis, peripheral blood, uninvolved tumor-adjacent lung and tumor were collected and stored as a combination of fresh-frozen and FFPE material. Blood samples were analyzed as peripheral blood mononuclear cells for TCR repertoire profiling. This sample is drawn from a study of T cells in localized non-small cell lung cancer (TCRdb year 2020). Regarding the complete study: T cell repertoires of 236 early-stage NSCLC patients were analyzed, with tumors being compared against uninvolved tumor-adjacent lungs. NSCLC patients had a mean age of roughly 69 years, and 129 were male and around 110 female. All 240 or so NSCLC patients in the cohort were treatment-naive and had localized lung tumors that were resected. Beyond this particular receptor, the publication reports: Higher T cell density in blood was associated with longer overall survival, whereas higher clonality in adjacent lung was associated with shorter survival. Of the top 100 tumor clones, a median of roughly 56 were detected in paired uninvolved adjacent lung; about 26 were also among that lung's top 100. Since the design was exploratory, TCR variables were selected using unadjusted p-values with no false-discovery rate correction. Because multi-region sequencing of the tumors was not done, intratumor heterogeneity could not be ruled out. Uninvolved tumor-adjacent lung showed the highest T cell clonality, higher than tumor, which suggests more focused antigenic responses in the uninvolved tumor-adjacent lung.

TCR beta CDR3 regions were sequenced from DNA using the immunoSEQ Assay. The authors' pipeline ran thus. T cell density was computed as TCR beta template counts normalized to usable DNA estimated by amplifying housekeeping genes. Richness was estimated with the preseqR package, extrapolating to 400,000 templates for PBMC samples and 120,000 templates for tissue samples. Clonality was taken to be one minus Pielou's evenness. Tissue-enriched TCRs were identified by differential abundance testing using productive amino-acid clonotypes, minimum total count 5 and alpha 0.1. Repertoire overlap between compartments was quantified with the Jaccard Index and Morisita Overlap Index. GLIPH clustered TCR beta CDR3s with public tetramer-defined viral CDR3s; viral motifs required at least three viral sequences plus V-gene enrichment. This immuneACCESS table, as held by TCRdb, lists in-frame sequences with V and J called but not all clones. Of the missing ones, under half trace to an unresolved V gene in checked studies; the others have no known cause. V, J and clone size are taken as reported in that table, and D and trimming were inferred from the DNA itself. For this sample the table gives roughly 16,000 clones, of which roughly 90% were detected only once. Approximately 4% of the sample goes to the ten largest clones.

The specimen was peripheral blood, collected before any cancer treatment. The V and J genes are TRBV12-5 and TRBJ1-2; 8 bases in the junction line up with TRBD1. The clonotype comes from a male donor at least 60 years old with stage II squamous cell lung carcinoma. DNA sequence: TGTGCTAGTGGATTGTCGGGGGGACAGGCCAGCCTCTATGGCTACACCTTC. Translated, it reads CASGLSGGQASLYGYTF.